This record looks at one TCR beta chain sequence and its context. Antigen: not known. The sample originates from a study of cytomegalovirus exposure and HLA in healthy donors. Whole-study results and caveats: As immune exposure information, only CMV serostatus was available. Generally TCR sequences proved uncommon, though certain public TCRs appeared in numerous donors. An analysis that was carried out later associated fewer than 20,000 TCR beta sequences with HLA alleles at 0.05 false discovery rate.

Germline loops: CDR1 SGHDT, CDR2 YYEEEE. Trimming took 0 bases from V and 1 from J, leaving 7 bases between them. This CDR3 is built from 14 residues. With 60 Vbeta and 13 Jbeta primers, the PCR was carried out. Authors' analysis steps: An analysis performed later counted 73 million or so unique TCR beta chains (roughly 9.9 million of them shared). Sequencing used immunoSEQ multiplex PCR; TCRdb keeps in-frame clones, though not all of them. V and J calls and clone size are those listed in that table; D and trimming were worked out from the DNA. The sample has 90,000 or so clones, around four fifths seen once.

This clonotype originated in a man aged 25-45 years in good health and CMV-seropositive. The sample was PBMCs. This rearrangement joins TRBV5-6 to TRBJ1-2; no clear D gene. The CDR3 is CASSLDGVNYGYTF. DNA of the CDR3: TGTGCCAGCAGCTTGGACGGAGTTAACTATGGCTACACCTTC.